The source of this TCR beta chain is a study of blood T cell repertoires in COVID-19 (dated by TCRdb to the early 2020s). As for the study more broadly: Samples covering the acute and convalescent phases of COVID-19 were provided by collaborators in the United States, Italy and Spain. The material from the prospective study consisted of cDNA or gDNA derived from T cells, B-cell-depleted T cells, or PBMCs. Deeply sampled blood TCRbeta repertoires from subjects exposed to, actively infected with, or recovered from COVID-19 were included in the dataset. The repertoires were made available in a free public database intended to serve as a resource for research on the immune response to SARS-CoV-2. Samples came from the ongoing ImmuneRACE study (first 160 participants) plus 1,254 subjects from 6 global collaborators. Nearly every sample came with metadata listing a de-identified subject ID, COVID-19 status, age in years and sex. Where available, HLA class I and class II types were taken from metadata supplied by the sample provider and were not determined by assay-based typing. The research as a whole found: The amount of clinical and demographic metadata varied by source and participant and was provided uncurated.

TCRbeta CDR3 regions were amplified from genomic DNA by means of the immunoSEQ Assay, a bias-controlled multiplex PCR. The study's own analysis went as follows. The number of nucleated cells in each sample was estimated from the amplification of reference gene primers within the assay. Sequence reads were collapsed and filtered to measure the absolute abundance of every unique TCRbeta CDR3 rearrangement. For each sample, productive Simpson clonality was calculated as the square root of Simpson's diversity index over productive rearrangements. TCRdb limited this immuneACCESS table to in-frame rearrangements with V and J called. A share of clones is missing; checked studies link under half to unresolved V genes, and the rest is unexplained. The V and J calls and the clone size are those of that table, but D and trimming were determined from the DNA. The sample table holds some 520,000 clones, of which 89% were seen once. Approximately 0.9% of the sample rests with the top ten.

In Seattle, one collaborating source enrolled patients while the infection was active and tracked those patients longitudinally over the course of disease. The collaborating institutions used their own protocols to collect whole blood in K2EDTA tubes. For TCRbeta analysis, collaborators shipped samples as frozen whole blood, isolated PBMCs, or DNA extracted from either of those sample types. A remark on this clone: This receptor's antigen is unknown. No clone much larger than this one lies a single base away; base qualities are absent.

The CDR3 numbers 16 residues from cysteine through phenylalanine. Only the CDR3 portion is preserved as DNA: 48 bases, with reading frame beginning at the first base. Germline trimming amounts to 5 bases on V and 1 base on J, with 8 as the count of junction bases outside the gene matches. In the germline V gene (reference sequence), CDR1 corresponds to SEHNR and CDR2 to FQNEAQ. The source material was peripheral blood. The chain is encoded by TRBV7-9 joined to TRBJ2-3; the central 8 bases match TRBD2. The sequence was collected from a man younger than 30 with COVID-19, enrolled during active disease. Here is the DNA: TGTGCCAGCAGCACCTCGGGGGGGATAGGCACAGATACGCAGTATTTT. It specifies CASSTSGGIGTDTQYF.